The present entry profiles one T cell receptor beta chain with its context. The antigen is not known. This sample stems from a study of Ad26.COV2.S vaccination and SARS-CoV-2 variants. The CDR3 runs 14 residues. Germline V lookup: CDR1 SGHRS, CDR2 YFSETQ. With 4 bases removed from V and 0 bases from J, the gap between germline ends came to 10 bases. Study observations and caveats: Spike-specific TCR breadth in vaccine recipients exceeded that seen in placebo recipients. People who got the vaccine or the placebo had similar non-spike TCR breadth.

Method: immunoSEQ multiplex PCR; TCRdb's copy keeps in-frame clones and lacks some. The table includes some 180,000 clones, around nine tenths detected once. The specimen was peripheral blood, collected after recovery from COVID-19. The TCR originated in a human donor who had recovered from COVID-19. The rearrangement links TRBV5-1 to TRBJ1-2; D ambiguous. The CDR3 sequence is CASSLNPTNYGYTF. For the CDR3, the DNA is TGCGCCAGCAGCCTCAATCCGACTAACTATGGCTACACCTTC. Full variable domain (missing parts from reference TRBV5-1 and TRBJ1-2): KAGVTQTPRYLIKTRGQQVTLSCSPISGHRSVSWYQQTPGQGLQFLFEYFSETQRNKGNFPGRFSGRQFSNSRSEMNVSTLELGDSALYLCASSLNPTNYGYTFGSGTRLTVV.